The entry that follows covers one TCR beta chain sequence. No cognate antigen has been identified for it. Base qualities are missing; no much larger clone stands one base away. The immunoSEQ Assay, a bias-controlled multiplex PCR, was used to amplify TCRbeta CDR3 regions from genomic DNA. As for the original processing: The number of nucleated cells in each sample was estimated by amplification of reference gene primers within the assay. Sequence reads were collapsed and filtered to measure the absolute abundance of every unique TCRbeta CDR3 rearrangement. For each sample, productive Simpson clonality was calculated by taking the square root of Simpson's diversity index across productive rearrangements. Held by TCRdb, this immuneACCESS table contains in-frame sequences only and omits some clones. Under half of the omission traces to an unresolved V gene where checked; the cause of the rest is unknown. V, J and clone size derive from that table, while D and trimming were established from the DNA sequence. The sample contains fewer than 200,000 clones, approximately 86% of them found a single time. The ten largest clones take up over 2% of the sample.

The CDR3 has 15 amino acids, counting the end cysteine and phenylalanine. Only the CDR3 DNA is retained, 45 bases long and in frame from the first base. CDR1 and CDR2, per the germline V gene (reference sequence), are MNHEY and SMNVEV. V and J lose 6 bases and 2 bases, and a span of 15 bases separates them. The data are from a study of blood T cell repertoires in COVID-19 (dated by TCRdb to 2020 to 2022). Study-wide context: Collaborator samples came from the United States, Italy and Spain and covered acute and convalescent phases of COVID-19. The material from the prospective study consisted of cDNA or gDNA derived from T cells, B-cell-depleted T cells, or PBMCs. Subjects who had been exposed to COVID-19, were actively infected with it, or had recovered from it provided the deeply sampled blood TCRbeta repertoires that made up the dataset. The repertoires were released in a freely available public database intended as a resource for research on the immune response to SARS-CoV-2. The samples were drawn from two sources: the first 160 participants of the ongoing ImmuneRACE study, and 1,000 to 1,500 subjects contributed by 6 global collaborators. A de-identified subject ID, COVID-19 status, age in years and sex were almost always included in the sample metadata. Where HLA class I and class II types were available, the types were taken from metadata supplied by the sample provider, not from assay-based typing.

Results and caveats for the whole study, not just this receptor: The amount of clinical and demographic metadata varied by source and participant and was provided uncurated.

One collaborating source in Seattle enrolled patients during active infection and followed them longitudinally through the course of disease. Each collaborating institution followed its own protocols to collect whole blood in K2EDTA tubes. Collaborator samples were shipped for TCRbeta analysis as frozen whole blood, isolated PBMCs, or DNA extracted from either sample type. This TCR came from a woman of 80 years or more with COVID-19, enrolled during active disease. The sample comprised peripheral blood. Recombination joined TRBV27 with TRBJ2-3; TRBD1 is perhaps the D gene, given 6 matching bases. The sequenced DNA: TGTGCCAGCAGACAACAGGGAGCCGACACAGATACGCAGTATTTT. Translated, it reads CASRQQGADTDTQYF.